This TCR beta chain was retrieved from a study of CD4 T cells in relation to SARS-CoV-2 and coronaviruses. Study context: TCR beta CDR3s were sequenced after roughly 10-day antigen culture of PBMCs. The study's findings and limits: This crossreactivity analysis covered spike protein alone, no other viral proteins.

Some clones are missing from TCRdb's copy, which holds only in-frame ones; the method was immunoSEQ multiplex PCR. Of 19,000 or so clones listed, around 73% are singletons. The ends lost 4 bases at V and 0 bases at J; junction bases unmatched: 1. The CDR3 runs to 15 residues. CDR1 LNHDA and CDR2 SQIVND come from the germline V gene (reference sequence). Before the COVID-19 pandemic, during about 2011-2019, CD4+ T cells were taken from unexposed donors. The cells were cultured for about 10 days before CD4+ T cells were isolated. On this clone itself: What it recognizes is unknown.

The specimen was CD4+ T cells from PBMCs, cultured in vitro. The chain employs TRBV19 and TRBJ2-1, with TRBD1 matching over 9 bases. The TCR originated in a human donor in good health. CDR3 nucleotides: TGTGCCAGTAGTACGACAGGGGGCTCCTACAATGAGCAGTTCTTC. It encodes CASSTTGGSYNEQFF.